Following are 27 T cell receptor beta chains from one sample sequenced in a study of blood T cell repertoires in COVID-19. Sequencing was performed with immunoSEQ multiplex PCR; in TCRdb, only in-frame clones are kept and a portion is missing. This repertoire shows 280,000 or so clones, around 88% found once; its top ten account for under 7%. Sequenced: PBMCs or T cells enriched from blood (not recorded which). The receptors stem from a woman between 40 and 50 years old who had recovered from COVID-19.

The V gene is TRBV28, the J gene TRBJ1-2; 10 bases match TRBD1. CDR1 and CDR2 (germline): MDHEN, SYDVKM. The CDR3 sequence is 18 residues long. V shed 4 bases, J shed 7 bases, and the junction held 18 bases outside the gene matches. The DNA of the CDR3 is TGTGCCAGCAGTTCGTCGCCGGGACAGGGGAACTTAAGGGCTGGCTACACCTTC. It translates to CASSSSPGQGNLRAGYTF.

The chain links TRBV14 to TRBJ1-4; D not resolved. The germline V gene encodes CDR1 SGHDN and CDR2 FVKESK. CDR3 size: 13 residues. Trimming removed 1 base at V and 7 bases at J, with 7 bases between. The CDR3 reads CASSQVGVEKLFF. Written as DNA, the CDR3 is TGTGCCAGCAGCCAAGTCGGAGTTGAAAAACTGTTTTTT. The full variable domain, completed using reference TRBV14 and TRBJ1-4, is EAGVTQFPSHSVIEKGQTVTLRCDPISGHDNLYWYRRVMGKEIKFLLHFVKESKQDESGMPNNRFLAERTGGTYSTLKVQPAELEDSGVYFCASSQVGVEKLFFGSGTQLSVL.

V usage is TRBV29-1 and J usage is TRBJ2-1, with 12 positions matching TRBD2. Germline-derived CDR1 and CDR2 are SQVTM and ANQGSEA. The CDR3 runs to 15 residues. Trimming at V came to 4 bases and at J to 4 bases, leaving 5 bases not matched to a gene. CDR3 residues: CSVGGLAGKYNEQFF. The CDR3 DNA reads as TGCAGCGTTGGAGGACTAGCGGGAAAATACAATGAGCAGTTCTTC.

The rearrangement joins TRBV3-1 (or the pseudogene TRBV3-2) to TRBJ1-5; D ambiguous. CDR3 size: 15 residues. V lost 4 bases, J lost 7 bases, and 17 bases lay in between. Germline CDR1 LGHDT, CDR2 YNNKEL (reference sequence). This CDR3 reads CASSRGSSPGQPQHF. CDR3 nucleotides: TGTGCCAGCAGCCGCGGTTCTAGCCCCGGGCAGCCCCAGCATTTT.

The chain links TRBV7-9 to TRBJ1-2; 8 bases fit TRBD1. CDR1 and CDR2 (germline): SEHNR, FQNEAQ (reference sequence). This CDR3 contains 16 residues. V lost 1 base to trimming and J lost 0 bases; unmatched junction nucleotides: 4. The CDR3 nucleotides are TGTGCCAGCAGCTTAGGGACAGGGTCACCTAACTATGGCTACACCTTC. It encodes CASSLGTGSPNYGYTF. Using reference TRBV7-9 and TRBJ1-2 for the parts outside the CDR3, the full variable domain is DTGVSQNPRHKITKRGQNVTFRCDPISEHNRLYWYRQTLGQGPEFLTYFQNEAQLEKSRLLSDRFSAERPKGSFSTLEIQRTEQGDSAMYLCASSLGTGSPNYGYTFGSGTRLTVV.

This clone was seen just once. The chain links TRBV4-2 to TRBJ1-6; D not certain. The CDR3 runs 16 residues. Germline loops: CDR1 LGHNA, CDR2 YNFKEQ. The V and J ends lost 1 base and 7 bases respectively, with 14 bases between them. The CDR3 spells CASSQVVTAGNSPLHF. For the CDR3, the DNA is TGTGCCAGCAGCCAAGTAGTAACAGCGGGGAATTCACCCCTCCACTTT.

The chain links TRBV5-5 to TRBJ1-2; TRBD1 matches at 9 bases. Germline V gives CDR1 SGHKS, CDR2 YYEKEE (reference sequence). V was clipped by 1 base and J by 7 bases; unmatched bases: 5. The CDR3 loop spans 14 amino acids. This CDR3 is CASSLLTGGGGYTF. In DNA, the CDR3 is TGTGCCAGCAGCTTGTTGACAGGGGGAGGTGGCTACACCTTC.

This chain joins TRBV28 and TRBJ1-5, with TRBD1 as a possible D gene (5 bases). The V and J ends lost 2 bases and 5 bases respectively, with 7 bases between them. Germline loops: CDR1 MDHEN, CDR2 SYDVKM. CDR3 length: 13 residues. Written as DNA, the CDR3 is TGTGCCAGCAGTTTAGGGGCGGATCAGCCCCAGCATTTT. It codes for CASSLGADQPQHF.

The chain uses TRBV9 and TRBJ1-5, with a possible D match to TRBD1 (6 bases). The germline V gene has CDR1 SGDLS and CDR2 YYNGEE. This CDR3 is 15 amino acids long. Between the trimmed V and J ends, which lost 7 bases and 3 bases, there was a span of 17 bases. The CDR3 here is CASATGNLFNQPQHF. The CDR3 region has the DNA TGTGCCAGCGCAACAGGGAACCTTTTCAATCAGCCCCAGCATTTT.

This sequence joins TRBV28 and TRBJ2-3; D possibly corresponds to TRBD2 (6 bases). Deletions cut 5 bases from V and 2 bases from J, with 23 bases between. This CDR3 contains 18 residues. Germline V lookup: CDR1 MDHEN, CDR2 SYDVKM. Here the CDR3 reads CASSLPLSGEAHTDTQYF. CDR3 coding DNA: TGTGCCAGCAGTCTCCCCCTCTCGGGGGAGGCGCACACAGATACGCAGTATTTT.

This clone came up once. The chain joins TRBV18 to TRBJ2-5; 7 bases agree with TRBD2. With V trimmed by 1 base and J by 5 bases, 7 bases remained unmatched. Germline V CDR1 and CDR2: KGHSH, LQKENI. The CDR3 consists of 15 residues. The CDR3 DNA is TGTGCCAGCTCACCACTCCGGGAGGCCGGGGAGACCCAGTACTTC. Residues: CASSPLREAGETQYF.

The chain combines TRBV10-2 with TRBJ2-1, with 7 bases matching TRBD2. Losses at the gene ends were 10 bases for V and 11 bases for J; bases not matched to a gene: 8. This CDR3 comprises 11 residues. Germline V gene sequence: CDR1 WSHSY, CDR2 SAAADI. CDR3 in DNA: TGCGCCACCCAATGGGGGGGAAAGCAGTTCTTC. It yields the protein CATQWGGKQFF.

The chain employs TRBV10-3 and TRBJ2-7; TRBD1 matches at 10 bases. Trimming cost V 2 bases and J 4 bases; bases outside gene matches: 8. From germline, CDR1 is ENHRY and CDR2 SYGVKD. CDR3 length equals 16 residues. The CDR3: CAISEPLGTGVYEQYF. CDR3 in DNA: TGTGCCATCAGTGAGCCCCTCGGGACAGGGGTTTACGAGCAGTACTTC.

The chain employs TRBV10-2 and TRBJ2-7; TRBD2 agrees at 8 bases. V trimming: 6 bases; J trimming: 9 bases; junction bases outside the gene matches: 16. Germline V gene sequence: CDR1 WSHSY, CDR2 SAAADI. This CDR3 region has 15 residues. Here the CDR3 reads CASRPLGGAGDAQYF. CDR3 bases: TGCGCCAGCAGGCCACTTGGAGGAGCGGGAGACGCGCAGTACTTC.

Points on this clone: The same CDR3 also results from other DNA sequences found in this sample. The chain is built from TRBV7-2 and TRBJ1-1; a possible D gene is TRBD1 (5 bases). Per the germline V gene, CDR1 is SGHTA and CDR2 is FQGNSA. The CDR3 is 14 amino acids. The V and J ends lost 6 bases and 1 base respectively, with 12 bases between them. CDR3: CASSPGRGNTEAFF. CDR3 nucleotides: TGTGCCAGCAGTCCTGGGAGGGGGAACACTGAAGCTTTCTTT. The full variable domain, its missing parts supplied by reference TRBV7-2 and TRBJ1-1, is GAGVSQSPSNKVTEKGKDVELRCDPISGHTALYWYRQSLGQGLEFLIYFQGNSAPDKSGLPSDRFSAERTGGSVSTLTIQRTQQEDSAVYLCASSPGRGNTEAFFGQGTRLTVV.

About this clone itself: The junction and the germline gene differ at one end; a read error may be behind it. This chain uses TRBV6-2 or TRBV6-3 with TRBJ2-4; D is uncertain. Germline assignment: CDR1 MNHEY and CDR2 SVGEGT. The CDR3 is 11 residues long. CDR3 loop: CASSSKSIQYF. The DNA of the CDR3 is TGTGCCAGCAGTTCTAAAAGCATTCAGTACTTC.

The CDR3 DNA reads as TGTGCCAGCAGCTTAGAACTAGCGGGAGTCTATGAGCAGTTCTTC. It translates to CASSLELAGVYEQFF. J is TRBJ2-1 and V is TRBV11-2, with 11 positions matching TRBD2. V shed 0 bases, J shed 8 bases, and the junction held 3 bases outside the gene matches. Germline V CDR1 and CDR2: SGHAT, FQNNGV. CDR3 size: 15 residues.

CDR3 sequence reads: CASAPSGRALRTDTQYF. Written as DNA, the CDR3 is TGTGCCAGTGCCCCTAGCGGGAGGGCCCTTCGCACAGATACGCAGTATTTT. The chain links TRBV19 to TRBJ2-3, with TRBD2 identical over 12 bases. Losses at the gene ends were 8 bases for V and 1 base for J; bases not matched to a gene: 10. Germline loops: CDR1 LNHDA, CDR2 SQIVND (reference sequence). CDR3 length equals 17 residues.

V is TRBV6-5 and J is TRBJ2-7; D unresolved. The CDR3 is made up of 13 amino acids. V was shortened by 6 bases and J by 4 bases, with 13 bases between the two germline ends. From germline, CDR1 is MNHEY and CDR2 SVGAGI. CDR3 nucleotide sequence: TGTGCCAGCAGCCAGGATTCCTTTTACGAGCAGTACTTC. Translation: CASSQDSFYEQYF.

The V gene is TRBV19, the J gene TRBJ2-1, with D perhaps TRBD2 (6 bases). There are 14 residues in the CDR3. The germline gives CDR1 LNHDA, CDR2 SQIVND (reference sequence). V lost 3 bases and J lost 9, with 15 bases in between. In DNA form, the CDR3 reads TGTGCCAGTAGTATTTTAGCGGAACCGATTGAGCAGTTCTTC. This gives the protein CASSILAEPIEQFF.

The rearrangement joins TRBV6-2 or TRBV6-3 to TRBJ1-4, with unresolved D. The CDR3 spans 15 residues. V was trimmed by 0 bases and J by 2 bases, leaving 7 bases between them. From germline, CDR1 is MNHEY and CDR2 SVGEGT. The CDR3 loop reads CASSYSRQTNEKLFF. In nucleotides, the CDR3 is TGTGCCAGCAGTTACTCGAGGCAGACTAATGAAAAACTGTTTTTT.

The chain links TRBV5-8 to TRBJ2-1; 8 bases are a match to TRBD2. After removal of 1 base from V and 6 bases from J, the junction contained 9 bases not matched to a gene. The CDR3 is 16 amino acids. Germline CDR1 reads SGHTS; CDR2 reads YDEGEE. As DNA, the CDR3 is TGTGCCAGCAGCTTGTCTTTCGGGAGGGCCCCCAATGAGCAGTTCTTC. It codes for CASSLSFGRAPNEQFF.

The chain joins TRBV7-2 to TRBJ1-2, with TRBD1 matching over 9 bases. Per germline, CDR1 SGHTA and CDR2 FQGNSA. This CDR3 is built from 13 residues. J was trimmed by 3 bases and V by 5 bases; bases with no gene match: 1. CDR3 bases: TGTGCCAGCAGCCGGACAGGGGACTATGGCTACACCTTC. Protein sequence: CASSRTGDYGYTF.

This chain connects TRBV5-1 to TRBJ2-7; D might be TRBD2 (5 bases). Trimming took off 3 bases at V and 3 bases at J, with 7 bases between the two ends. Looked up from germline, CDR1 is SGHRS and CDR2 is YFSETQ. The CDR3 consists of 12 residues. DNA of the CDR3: TGCGCCAGCAGCTGGGCGGGCTACGAGCAGTACTTC. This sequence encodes CASSWAGYEQYF.

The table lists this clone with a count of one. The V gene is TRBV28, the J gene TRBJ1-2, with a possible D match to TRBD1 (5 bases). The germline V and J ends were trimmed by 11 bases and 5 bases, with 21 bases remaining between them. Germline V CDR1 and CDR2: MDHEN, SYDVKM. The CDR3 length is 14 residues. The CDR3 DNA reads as TGTGCCGGGGCACCCCGGCAACCGCCTTATGGCTACACCTTC. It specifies CAGAPRQPPYGYTF.

The CDR3 bases are TGTGCCAGCTCACTCTCGACAGCTTTAACTGAAGCTTTCTTT. As protein: CASSLSTALTEAFF. The chain has TRBV18 and TRBJ1-1; TRBD1 is a possible D gene (5 bases). Trimming took 4 bases from V and 5 from J, leaving 14 bases between them. Germline CDR1 and CDR2: KGHSH and LQKENI. This CDR3 is built from 14 residues.

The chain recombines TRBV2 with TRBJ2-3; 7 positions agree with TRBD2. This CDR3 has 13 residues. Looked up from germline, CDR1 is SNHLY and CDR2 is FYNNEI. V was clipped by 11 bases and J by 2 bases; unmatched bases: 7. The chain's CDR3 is CALTGRDTDTQYF. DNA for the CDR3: TGTGCCTTGACGGGGAGGGACACAGATACGCAGTATTTT.